These T cell receptor beta chains were read from a single sample in a study of blood T cell repertoires in COVID-19. The table came from immunoSEQ multiplex PCR; TCRdb's copy has only in-frame clones and leaves some out. The top ten hold 3.6% of the sample, which has 250,000 to 300,000 clones, approximately 86% seen once. Input material: peripheral blood. These receptors were collected from a man aged 18 to 29 with active or convalescent COVID-19. CDR3s include the opening cysteine and the closing phenylalanine or tryptophan. A D gene is named only where the DNA matches it firmly. Expanded clones get a size class; other rows say once, few or many, or leave the size out.

j_call,clone_size,d_call,v_call,cdr3_aa,cdr3_nt
TRBJ1-1,few,NA,TRBV5-1,CASRPTSGGTEAFF,TGCGCCAGCAGGCCGACCTCCGGAGGCACTGAAGCTTTCTTT
TRBJ1-3,NA,NA,TRBV7-9,CASSLNNHYSGNTIYF,TGTGCCAGCAGCTTAAACAATCACTACTCTGGAAACACCATATATTTT
TRBJ2-3,NA,TRBD2,TRBV9,CASSAGTSADTQYF,TGTGCCAGCAGCGCCGGGACTAGCGCTGATACGCAGTATTTT
TRBJ2-7,NA,TRBD1,TRBV2,CAGRDRVYEQYF,TGTGCCGGCCGGGACAGGGTCTACGAGCAGTACTTC
TRBJ2-1,NA,TRBD2,TRBV5-6,CASSLKSGTSTYNEQFF,TGTGCCAGCAGCTTGAAATCCGGGACTAGCACCTACAATGAGCAGTTCTTC
TRBJ1-4,NA,NA,TRBV19,CATSGGPLTEDEKLFF,TGTGCCACCTCGGGAGGCCCCCTTACGGAAGATGAAAAACTGTTTTTT
TRBJ1-2,NA,NA,TRBV24-1,CATSGEGYYGYTF,TGTGCCACCAGTGGGGAGGGGTACTATGGCTACACCTTC
TRBJ2-5,NA,NA,TRBV4-3,CASSQDYQETQYF,TGCGCCAGCAGCCAAGACTACCAAGAGACCCAGTACTTC
TRBJ2-2,NA,NA,TRBV5-1,CASSPVGGTGELFF,TGCGCCAGCAGCCCGGTTGGGGGGACCGGGGAGCTGTTTTTT
TRBJ2-7,NA,TRBD2,TRBV4-2,CASSLLPSGSGNEQYF,TGTGCCAGCAGCCTGCTCCCCTCGGGAAGCGGGAACGAGCAGTACTTC
TRBJ2-5,NA,NA,TRBV30,CAAGWKTQYF,TGTGCGGCGGGTTGGAAGACCCAGTACTTC
TRBJ2-7,once,TRBD1,TRBV5-6,CASSRDRVYEQYF,TGTGCCAGCAGCAGAGACAGGGTATACGAGCAGTACTTC
TRBJ1-4,once,NA,TRBV19,CASRLTGQSNEKLFF,TGTGCCAGTAGACTTACAGGGCAGTCTAATGAAAAACTGTTTTTT
TRBJ1-5,NA,NA,TRBV6-1,CASSELGAQPQHF,TGTGCCAGCAGTGAGCTGGGAGCTCAGCCCCAGCATTTT
TRBJ1-1,NA,TRBD1,TRBV9,CASSGGQGYTEAFF,TGTGCCAGCAGCGGGGGACAGGGGTACACTGAAGCTTTCTTT
TRBJ1-1,NA,TRBD1,TRBV20-1,CSARRDRGAFF,TGCAGTGCTAGGCGGGACAGGGGGGCTTTCTTT
TRBJ2-7,few,NA,TRBV11-2,CASSPQGHEQYF,TGTGCCAGCAGCCCACAGGGACACGAGCAGTACTTC
TRBJ2-7,NA,NA,TRBV28,CASSSGNYEQYF,TGTGCCAGCAGTTCGGGTAACTACGAGCAGTACTTC